This TCR beta chain was recovered during a study of a mutant IDH1 vaccine in newly diagnosed glioma. Germline V gene lookup returns CDR1 KGHSH and CDR2 LQKENI. The V segment lost 6 bases and the J segment 10 bases; nucleotides outside the gene matches: 14. This CDR3 region has 14 residues. Sequenced by immunoSEQ multiplex PCR; TCRdb stores in-frame clones only, minus some. This table has 45,000 to 65,000 clones, roughly 90% appearing once. Details on this clone: Its antigen is not identified.

Time point given: week 11, during vaccination. It was 300 ug of mutant IDH1 20-mer peptide that made up each vaccine dose, given with topical imiquimod. The chain employs TRBV18 and TRBJ1-1; 7 nucleotides agree with TRBD1. Material: PBMCs, obtained from a glioma patient whose treatment included an IDH1 peptide vaccine. The TCR sequence derives from a man in his fifties with glioma. The CDR3 here is CASSRGQLEGGAFF. DNA for the CDR3: TGTGCCAGCTCGCGGGGACAGCTCGAGGGTGGAGCTTTCTTT.